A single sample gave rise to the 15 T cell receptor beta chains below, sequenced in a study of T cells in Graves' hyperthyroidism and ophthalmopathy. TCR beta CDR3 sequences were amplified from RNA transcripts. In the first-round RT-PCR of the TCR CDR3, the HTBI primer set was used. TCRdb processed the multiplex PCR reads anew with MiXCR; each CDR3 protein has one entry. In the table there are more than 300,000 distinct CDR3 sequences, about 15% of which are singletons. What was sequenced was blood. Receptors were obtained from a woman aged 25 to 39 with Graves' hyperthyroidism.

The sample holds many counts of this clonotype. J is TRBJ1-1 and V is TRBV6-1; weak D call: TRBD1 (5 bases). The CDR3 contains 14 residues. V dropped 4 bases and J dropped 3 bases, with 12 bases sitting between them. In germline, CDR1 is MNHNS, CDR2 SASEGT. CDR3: CASSAAGGDTEAFF. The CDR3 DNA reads TGTGCCAGCAGTGCCGCAGGAGGGGACACTGAAGCTTTCTTT.

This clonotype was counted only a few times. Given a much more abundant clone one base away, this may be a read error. The CDR3 coding sequence is TGTGCCAGCAGTTTCGGGGGGCGCGTATGGGCCGGGGAGCTGTTTTTT. This sequence encodes CASSFGGRVWAGELFF. This chain connects TRBV28 to TRBJ2-2; weak D call: TRBD2 (7 bases). V lost 3 bases and J 6 bases, leaving 17 bases between the germline ends. Germline CDR1 MDHEN, CDR2 SYDVKM. The CDR3 sequence is 16 residues long. Full variable domain (rest looked up from reference TRBV28 and TRBJ2-2): DVKVTQSSRYLVKRTGEKVFLECVQDMDHENMFWYRQDPGLGLRLIYFSYDVKMKEKGDIPEGYSVSREKKERFSLILESASTNQTSMYLCASSFGGRVWAGELFFGEGSRLTVL.

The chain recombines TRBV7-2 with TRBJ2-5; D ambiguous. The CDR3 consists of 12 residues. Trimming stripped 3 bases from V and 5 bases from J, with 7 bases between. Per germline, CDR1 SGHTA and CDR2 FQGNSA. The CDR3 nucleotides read TGTGCCAGCAGCTTCGCCGAGGAGACCCAGTACTTC. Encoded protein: CASSFAEETQYF.

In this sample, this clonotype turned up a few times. The CDR3 DNA reads as TGCAGCGCGAGGGAGTCAGCCCCTACCACCGGGGAGCTGTTTTTT. It yields the protein CSARESAPTTGELFF. The chain uses TRBV29-1 and TRBJ2-2; D may be TRBD2 (5 bases). V lost 7 bases, J lost 4 bases, and 19 bases lay in between. Germline CDR1 and CDR2: SQVTM and ANQGSEA. CDR3 length: 15 residues.

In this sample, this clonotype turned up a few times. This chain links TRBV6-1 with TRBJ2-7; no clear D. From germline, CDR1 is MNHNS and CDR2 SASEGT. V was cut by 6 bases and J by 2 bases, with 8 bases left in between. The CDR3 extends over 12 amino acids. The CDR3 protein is CASRDATYEQYF. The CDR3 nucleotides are TGTGCCAGCAGGGACGCAACCTACGAGCAGTACTTC.

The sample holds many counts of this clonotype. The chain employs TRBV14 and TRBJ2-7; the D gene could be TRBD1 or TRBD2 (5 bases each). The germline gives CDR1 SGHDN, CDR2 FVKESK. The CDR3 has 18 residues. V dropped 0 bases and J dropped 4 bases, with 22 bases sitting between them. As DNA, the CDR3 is TGTGCCAGCAGCCAAGATTATGGGACCAACCTCCGGATTTACGAGCAGTACTTC. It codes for CASSQDYGTNLRIYEQYF.

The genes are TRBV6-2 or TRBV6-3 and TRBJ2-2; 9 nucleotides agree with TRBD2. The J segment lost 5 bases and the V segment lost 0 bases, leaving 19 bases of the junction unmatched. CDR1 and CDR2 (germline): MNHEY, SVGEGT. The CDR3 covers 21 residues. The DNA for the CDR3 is TGTGCCAGCAGTTACTCCTCCCCGCCCCCGACTAGCGGTGGTTGGACCGGGGAGCTGTTTTTT. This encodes CASSYSSPPPTSGGWTGELFF.

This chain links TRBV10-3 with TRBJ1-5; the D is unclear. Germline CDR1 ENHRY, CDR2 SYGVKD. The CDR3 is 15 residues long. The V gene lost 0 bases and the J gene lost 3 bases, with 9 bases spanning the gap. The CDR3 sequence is CAISESRQANQPQHF. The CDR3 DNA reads TGTGCCATCAGTGAGTCGCGGCAGGCCAATCAGCCCCAGCATTTT.

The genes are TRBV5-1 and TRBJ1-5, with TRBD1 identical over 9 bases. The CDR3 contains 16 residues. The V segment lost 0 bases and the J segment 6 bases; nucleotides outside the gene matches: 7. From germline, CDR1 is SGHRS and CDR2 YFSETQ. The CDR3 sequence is CASSLEWTGASQPQHF. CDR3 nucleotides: TGCGCCAGCAGCTTGGAATGGACAGGGGCTTCTCAGCCCCAGCATTTT.

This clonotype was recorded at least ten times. CDR3 sequence: CSVDRAIDKSGYTF. In nucleotides, the CDR3 is TGCAGCGTTGACAGGGCCATCGATAAGAGTGGCTACACCTTC. The V call is TRBV29-1, the J call TRBJ1-2; maybe TRBD1 (5 bases). Trimming cost V 3 bases and J 7 bases, with 18 bases left between them. CDR1 and CDR2 (germline): SQVTM, ANQGSEA. This CDR3 contains 14 residues.

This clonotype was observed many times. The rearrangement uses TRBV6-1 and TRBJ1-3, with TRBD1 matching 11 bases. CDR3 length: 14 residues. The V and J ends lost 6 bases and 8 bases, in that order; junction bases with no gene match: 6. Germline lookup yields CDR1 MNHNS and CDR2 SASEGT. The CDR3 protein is CASRPGTGGHTIYF. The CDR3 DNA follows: TGTGCCAGCAGACCTGGGACAGGGGGACACACCATATATTTT.

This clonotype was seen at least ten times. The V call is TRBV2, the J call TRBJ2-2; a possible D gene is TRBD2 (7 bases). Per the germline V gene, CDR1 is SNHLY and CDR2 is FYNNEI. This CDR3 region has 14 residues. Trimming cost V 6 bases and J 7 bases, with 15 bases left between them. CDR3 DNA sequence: TGTGCCAGCAGAGTTCGGGGGGCGTTCGGGGAGCTGTTTTTT. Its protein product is CASRVRGAFGELFF.

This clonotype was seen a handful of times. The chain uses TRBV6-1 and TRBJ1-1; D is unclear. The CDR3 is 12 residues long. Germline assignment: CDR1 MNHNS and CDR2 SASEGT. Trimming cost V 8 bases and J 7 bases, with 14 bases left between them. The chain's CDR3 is CASQEVRLEAFF. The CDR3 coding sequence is TGTGCCAGCCAGGAGGTCAGGCTTGAAGCTTTCTTT.

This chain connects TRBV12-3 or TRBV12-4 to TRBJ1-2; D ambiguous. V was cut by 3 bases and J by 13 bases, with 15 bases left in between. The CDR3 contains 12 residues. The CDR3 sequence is CASSLDLTLPTF. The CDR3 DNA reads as TGTGCCAGCAGTTTGGACCTAACCCTCCCCACCTTC.

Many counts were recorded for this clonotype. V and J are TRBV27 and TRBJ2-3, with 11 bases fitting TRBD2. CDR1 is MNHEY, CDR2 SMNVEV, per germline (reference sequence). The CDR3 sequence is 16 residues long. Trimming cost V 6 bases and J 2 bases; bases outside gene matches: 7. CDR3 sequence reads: CASRPLAGDDTDTQYF. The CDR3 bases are TGTGCCAGCAGGCCACTAGCGGGAGATGACACAGATACGCAGTATTTT.